This T cell receptor (beta chain) appears in the sequencing data of a study of molecular identifiers for immune sequencing clone quantification. The study, taken as a whole, reports: Highly expanded clone sizes could be underestimated by identical TCR molecules that share a barcode.

This clonotype came up a few times. No antigen is known for it. The V gene lost 2 bases and the J gene lost 6 bases, with 14 bases spanning the gap. The CDR3 totals 15 residues. Germline V gene lookup returns CDR1 KGHSH and CDR2 LQKENI. Libraries used about 18,000 to 1,100,000 sorted naive CD8 T cells and 10%, 30% or 50% RNA input. Naive CD8 T cells, phenotype CD8+CD4-CCR7+CD45RA+, were sorted. A single record per CDR3 protein comes from TCRdb applying MiXCR to the PCR reads. The table has some 320,000 distinct CDR3 sequences, about a fifth seen once; the top ten hold over 0.7%. Sample: naive CD8+ T cells from blood, with Jurkat cell RNA spiked in. Described subset: FACS-sorted CD8+CD4-CCR7+CD45RA+ naive T cells. The origin of this receptor is a human donor in good health. Some libraries in this study had Jurkat cell RNA spiked in. This chain joins TRBV18 and TRBJ1-5; a possible D gene is TRBD1 (6 bases). CDR3 protein: CASSPATGFSQPQHF. As DNA, the CDR3 is TGTGCCAGCTCACCAGCTACAGGGTTCTCTCAGCCCCAGCATTTT.